The 2 T cell receptor beta chains listed next were all sequenced from one sample in a study of blood T cell repertoires in COVID-19. The repertoire was sequenced with immunoSEQ multiplex PCR; TCRdb's copy has only in-frame clones and lacks some. The sample includes roughly 200,000 clones, around nine tenths seen only once; the top ten take around 7%. The sample consisted of peripheral blood. All receptors come from a man aged 40-50 years with acute or convalescent COVID-19.

This chain links TRBV6-2 or TRBV6-3 with TRBJ1-5; maybe TRBD1 (5 bases). With 5 bases removed from V and 0 bases from J, the gap between germline ends came to 20 bases. The germline V gene has CDR1 MNHEY and CDR2 SVGEGT. The CDR3 extends over 18 amino acids. This CDR3 reads CASSRMGLDSHSNQPQHF. CDR3 coding DNA: TGTGCCAGCAGTCGGATGGGTCTTGACAGCCATAGCAATCAGCCCCAGCATTTT.

This clone has just one count. The J gene is TRBJ2-7, the V gene TRBV19, with TRBD1 matching 9 bases. The J segment lost 7 bases and the V segment lost 3 bases, leaving 10 bases of the junction unmatched. The CDR3 loop spans 15 amino acids. CDR1 LNHDA and CDR2 SQIVND come from the germline V gene (reference sequence). The CDR3 DNA follows: TGTGCCAGTAGTATGGGACAGGGTCTTCTCAGGGAGCAGTACTTC. Translated, it gives CASSMGQGLLREQYF.